This T cell receptor (beta chain) is drawn from a study of cytomegalovirus exposure and HLA in healthy donors. Overall study context: Some 200 million T cells yielded more than 90 million unique TCR beta sequences, as an earlier analysis found. Of 350 to 400 genotyped donors, roughly 81% grouped in the Caucasian-associated ancestry cluster. Study outcomes and limitations: Altogether, 164 TCR beta chains were recorded as cytomegalovirus-associated.

Regarding this clone: Antigen unknown.

The PCR was carried out with 60 Vbeta primers and 13 Jbeta primers. Profiling relied on immunoSEQ multiplex PCR, and the TCRdb table lists in-frame clones only, not all of them. The sample comprises 150,000 or so clones, roughly 80% of which are singletons, and approximately 2.8% rests with the top ten. Trimming took 3 bases from V and 0 from J, leaving 10 bases between them. Germline V gene data show CDR1 as SGHTA and CDR2 as FQGTGA. The CDR3 runs 15 residues. The donors gave bone marrow, and they were healthy. Sequencing was carried out using PBMCs. The clonotype originates from a male donor in good health and CMV-seronegative. The chain uses TRBV7-3 and TRBJ2-3; D may be TRBD1 (6 bases). This CDR3 is CASSFRGASTDTQYF. DNA for the CDR3: TGTGCCAGCAGCTTCAGGGGTGCTAGCACAGATACGCAGTATTTT.